These 5 T cell receptor beta chains were sequenced from one sample in a study of cytomegalovirus exposure and HLA in healthy donors. This PCR relied on a set of 60 Vbeta primers and 13 Jbeta primers. Data came from immunoSEQ multiplex PCR; TCRdb stores just in-frame clones and leaves some out. Of 200,000 to 300,000 clones in the sample, around 80% were seen once. Sequenced material: PBMCs. Every receptor here comes from a boy aged 5-17 years in good health and CMV-seronegative.

The CDR3 DNA follows: TGTGCCAGCAGCCCCGACGGGGCGGGGCTGAATTCACCCCTCCACTTT. Translation: CASSPDGAGLNSPLHF. V and J are TRBV7-3 and TRBJ1-6; weak D call: TRBD1 (5 bases). V was clipped by 5 bases and J by 7 bases, with 18 bases between them. This CDR3 has 16 residues. CDR1 is SGHTA and CDR2 is FQGTGA in the germline V gene.

The chain carries TRBV7-9 and TRBJ2-7; 8 bases map to TRBD1. The CDR3 has 16 residues. The germline CDR1 and CDR2 sequences are SEHNR and FQNEAQ (reference sequence). V dropped 5 bases and J dropped 2; count of bases not matched to a gene: 11. The CDR3 coding sequence is TGTGCCAGCAGCCCTTGGACAGGGAAGGACGCCTACGAGCAGTACTTC. This encodes CASSPWTGKDAYEQYF.

The rearrangement uses TRBV25-1 and TRBJ2-1; the D gene is possibly TRBD2 (6 bases). Between the trimmed V and J ends, which lost 0 bases and 9 bases, there was a span of 21 bases. The CDR3 length is 17 residues. The germline gives CDR1 MGHDK, CDR2 SYGVNS. The CDR3 DNA follows: TGTGCCAGCAGTGAATACAGCGGGTCACGGGGTAGGGTTGAGCAGTTCTTC. As protein: CASSEYSGSRGRVEQFF.

V gene TRBV13 combines with J gene TRBJ1-2; 7 nucleotides align to TRBD1. Trimming cost V 1 base and J 8 bases; bases outside gene matches: 4. Germline V CDR1 and CDR2: PRHDT, FYEKMQ (reference sequence). The length of the CDR3 is 13 residues. This CDR3 is CASSLVGGSGYTF. DNA of the CDR3: TGTGCCAGCAGCTTAGTAGGGGGCAGCGGCTACACCTTC.

The chain links TRBV30 to TRBJ1-2; the D gene is possibly TRBD1 (6 bases). Trimming removed 0 bases at V and 4 bases at J, with 18 bases between. CDR3 length equals 16 residues. Germline V gene lookup returns CDR1 GTSNPN and CDR2 SVGIG (reference sequence). CDR3 DNA sequence: TGTGCCTGGAGTGTAAGGGTGGGGGGGGGCCGCTATGGCTACACCTTC. This sequence encodes CAWSVRVGGGRYGYTF.